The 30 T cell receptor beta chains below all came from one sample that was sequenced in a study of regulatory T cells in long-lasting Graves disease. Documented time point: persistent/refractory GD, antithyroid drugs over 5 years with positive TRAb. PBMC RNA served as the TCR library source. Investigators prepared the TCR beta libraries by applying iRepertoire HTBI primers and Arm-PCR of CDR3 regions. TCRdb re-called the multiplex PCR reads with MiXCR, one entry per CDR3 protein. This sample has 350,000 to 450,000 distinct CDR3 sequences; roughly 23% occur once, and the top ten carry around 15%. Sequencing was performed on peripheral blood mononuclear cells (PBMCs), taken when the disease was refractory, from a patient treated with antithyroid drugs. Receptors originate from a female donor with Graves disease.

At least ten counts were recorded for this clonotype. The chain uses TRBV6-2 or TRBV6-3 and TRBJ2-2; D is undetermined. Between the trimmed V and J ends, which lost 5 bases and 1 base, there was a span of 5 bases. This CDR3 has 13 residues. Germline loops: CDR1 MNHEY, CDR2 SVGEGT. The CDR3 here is CASSLQNTGELFF. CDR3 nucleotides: TGTGCCAGCAGTCTCCAGAACACCGGGGAGCTGTTTTTT.

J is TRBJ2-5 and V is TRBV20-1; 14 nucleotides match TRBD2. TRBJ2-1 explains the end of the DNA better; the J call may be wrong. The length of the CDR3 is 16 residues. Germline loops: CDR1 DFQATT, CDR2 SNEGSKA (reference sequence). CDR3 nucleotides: TGCAGTGCTTTGGGACTAGCGGGAGTTACTTACAATGAGCAGTTCTTC. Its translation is CSALGLAGVTYNEQFF.

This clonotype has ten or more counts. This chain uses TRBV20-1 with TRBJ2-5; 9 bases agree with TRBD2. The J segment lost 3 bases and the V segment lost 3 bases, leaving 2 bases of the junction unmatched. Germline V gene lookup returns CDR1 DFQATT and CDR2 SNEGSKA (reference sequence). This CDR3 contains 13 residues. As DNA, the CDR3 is TGCAGTGCTAGCGCTAGCGGGAAAGAGACCCAGTACTTC. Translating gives CSASASGKETQYF.

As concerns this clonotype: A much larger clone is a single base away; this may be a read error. The CDR3 DNA reads TGTGCCAGCTCAAGATCCGGGACTCCCGTCTATTGCTACACCTTC. It yields the protein CASSRSGTPVYCYTF. The rearrangement joins TRBV2 to TRBJ1-2, with D possibly matching TRBD1 (5 bases). CDR1 is SNHLY, CDR2 FYNNEI, per germline. This CDR3 has 15 residues.

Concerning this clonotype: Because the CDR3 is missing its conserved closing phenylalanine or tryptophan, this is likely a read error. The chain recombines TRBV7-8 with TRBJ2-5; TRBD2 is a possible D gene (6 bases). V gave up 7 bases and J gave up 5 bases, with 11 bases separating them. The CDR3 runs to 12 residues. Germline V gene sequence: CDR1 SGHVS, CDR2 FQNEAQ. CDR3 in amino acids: CASMGGTETQYL. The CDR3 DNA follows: TGTGCCAGCATGGGCGGGACTGAGACCCAGTACCTC.

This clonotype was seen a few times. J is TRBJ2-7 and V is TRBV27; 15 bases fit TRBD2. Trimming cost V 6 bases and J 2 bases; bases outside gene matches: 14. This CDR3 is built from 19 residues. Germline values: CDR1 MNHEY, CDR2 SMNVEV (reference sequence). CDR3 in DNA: TGTGCCAGCAGCCCTAGGCCGGGACTAGCGGGAGGTGCCCCCTACGAGCAGTACTTC. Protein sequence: CASSPRPGLAGGAPYEQYF.

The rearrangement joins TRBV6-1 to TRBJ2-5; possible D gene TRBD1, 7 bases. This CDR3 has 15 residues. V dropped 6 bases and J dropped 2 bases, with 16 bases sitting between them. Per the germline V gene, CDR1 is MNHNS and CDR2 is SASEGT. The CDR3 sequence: CASRGGGTAQETQYF. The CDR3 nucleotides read TGTGCCAGCAGGGGGGGCGGGACAGCGCAAGAGACCCAGTACTTC.

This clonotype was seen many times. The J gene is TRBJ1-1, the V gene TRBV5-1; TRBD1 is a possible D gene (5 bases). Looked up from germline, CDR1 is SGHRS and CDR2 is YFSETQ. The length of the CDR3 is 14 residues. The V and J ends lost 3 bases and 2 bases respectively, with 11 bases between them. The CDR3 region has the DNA TGCGCCAGCAGCTCCCCAGGGCCCAACACTGAAGCTTTCTTT. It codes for CASSSPGPNTEAFF.

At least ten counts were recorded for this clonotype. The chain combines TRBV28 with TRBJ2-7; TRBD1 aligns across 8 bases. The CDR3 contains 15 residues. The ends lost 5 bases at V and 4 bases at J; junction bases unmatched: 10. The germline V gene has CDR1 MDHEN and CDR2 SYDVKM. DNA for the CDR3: TGTGCCAGCAGTCTTCCGGGACAGGCACGGTACGAGCAGTACTTC. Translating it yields CASSLPGQARYEQYF.

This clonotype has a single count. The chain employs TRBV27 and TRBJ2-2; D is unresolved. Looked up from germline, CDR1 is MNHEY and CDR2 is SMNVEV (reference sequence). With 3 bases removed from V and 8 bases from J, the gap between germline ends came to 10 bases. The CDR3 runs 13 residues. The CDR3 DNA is TGTGCCAGCAGTTTGTCCGGGTATGGGGAGCTGTTTTTT. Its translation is CASSLSGYGELFF.

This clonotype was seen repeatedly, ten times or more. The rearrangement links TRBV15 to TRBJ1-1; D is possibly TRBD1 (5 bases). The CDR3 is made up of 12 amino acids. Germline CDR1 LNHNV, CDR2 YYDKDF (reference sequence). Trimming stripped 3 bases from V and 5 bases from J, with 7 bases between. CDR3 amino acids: CATSSRVTEAFF. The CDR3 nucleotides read TGTGCCACCAGCAGCAGGGTGACTGAAGCTTTCTTT.

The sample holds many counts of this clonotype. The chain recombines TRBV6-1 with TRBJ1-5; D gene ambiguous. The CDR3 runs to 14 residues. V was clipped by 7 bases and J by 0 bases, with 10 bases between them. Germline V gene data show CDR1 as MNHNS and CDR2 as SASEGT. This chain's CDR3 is CASTTVNSNQPQHF. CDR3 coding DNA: TGTGCCAGCACAACAGTGAATAGCAATCAGCCCCAGCATTTT.

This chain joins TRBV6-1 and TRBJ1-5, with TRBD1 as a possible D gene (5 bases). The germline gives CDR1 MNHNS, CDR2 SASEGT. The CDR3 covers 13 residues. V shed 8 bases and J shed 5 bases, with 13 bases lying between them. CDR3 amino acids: CASDWGGDQPQHF. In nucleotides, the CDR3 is TGTGCCAGCGACTGGGGGGGGGATCAGCCCCAGCATTTT.

DNA of the CDR3: TGTGCCAGCAGTTACCGGGCCCTGAACACTGAAGCTTTCTTT. As protein: CASSYRALNTEAFF. V gene TRBV6-5 combines with J gene TRBJ1-1; D remains ambiguous. V lost 2 bases to trimming and J lost 0 bases, with 7 bases between them. There are 14 residues in the CDR3. The germline V gene encodes CDR1 MNHEY and CDR2 SVGAGI.

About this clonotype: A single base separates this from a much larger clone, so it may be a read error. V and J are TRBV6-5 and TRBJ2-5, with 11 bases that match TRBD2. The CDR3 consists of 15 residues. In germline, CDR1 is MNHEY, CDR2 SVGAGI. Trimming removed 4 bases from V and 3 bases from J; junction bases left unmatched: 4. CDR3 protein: CASSFILAGEETQYF. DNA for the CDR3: TGTGCCAGCAGTTTCATACTAGCGGGAGAAGAGACCCAGTACTTC.

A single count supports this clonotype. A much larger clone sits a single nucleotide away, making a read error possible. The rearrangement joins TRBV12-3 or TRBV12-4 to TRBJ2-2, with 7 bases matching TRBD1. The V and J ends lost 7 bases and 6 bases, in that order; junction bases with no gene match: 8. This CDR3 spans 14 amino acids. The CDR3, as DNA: TGTGCCAGCATTTCGTTCAGGGGGTCCGGGGAGCTGTTTTTT. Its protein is CASISFRGSGELFF.

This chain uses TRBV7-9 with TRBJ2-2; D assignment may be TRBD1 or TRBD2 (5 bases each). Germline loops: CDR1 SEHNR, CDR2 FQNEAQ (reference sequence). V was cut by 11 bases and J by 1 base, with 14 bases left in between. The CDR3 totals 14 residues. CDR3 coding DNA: TGTGCCGGGGGTGAGGGGATGAACACCGGGGAGCTGTTTTTT. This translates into CAGGEGMNTGELFF. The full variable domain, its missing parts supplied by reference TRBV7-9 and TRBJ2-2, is DTGVSQNPRHKITKRGQNVTFRCDPISEHNRLYWYRQTLGQGPEFLTYFQNEAQLEKSRLLSDRFSAERPKGSFSTLEIQRTEQGDSAMYLCAGGEGMNTGELFFGEGSRLTVL.

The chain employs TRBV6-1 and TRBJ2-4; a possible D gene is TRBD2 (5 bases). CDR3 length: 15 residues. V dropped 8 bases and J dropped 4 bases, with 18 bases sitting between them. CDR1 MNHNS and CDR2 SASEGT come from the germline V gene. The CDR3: CASSGGPRDKNIQYF. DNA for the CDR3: TGTGCCAGCTCCGGAGGCCCTAGGGATAAAAACATTCAGTACTTC.

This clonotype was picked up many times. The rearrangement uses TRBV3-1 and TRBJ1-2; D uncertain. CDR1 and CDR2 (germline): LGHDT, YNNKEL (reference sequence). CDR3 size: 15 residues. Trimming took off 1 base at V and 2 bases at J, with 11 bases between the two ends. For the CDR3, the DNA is TGTGCCAGCAGCCAAGTTTCAGGTGGGAACTATGGCTACACCTTC. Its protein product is CASSQVSGGNYGYTF.

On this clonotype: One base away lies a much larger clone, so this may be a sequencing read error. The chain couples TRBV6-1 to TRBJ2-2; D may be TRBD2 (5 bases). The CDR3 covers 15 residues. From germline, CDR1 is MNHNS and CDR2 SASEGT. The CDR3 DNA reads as TGTGCCAGCCCCTCGGCAGACCTGAACACCGGGGAGCTGTCTTTT. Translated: CASPSADLNTGELSF.

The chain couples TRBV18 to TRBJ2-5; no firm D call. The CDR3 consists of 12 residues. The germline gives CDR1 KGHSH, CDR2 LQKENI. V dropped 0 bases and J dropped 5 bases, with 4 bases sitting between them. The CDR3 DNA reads TGTGCCAGCTCACCACCATGCGAGACCCAGTACTTC. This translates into CASSPPCETQYF.

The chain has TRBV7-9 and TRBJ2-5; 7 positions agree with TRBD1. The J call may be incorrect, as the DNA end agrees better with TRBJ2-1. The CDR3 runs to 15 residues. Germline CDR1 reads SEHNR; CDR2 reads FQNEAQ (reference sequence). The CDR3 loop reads CASSLGDRDLNEQFF. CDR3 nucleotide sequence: TGTGCCAGCAGCTTAGGAGACAGGGATCTCAATGAGCAGTTCTTC.

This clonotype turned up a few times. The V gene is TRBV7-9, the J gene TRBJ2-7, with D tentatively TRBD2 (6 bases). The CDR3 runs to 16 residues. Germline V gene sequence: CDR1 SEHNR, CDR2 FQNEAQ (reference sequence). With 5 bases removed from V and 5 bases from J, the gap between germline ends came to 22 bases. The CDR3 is CASSQITSNRPHEQYF. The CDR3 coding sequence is TGTGCCAGCAGCCAAATAACTAGCAATCGCCCCCACGAGCAGTACTTC. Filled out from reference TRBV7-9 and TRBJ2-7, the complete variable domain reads DTGVSQNPRHKITKRGQNVTFRCDPISEHNRLYWYRQTLGQGPEFLTYFQNEAQLEKSRLLSDRFSAERPKGSFSTLEIQRTEQGDSAMYLCASSQITSNRPHEQYFGPGTRLTVT.

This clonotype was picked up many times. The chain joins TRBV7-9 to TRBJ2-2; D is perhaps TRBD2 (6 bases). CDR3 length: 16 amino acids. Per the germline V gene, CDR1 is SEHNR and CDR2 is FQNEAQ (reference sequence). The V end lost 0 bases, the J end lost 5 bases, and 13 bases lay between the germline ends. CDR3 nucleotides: TGTGCCAGCAGCTTAGCGCGGGGTGTTGGGACCGGGGAGCTGTTTTTT. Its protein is CASSLARGVGTGELFF. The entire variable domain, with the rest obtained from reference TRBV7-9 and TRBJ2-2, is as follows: DTGVSQNPRHKITKRGQNVTFRCDPISEHNRLYWYRQTLGQGPEFLTYFQNEAQLEKSRLLSDRFSAERPKGSFSTLEIQRTEQGDSAMYLCASSLARGVGTGELFFGEGSRLTVL.

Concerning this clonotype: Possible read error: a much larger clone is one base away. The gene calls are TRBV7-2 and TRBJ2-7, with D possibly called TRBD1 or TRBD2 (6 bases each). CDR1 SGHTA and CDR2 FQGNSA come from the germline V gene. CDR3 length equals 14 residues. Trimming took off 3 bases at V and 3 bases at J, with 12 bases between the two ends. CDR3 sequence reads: CASSFAGDFYEQYF. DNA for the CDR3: TGTGCCAGCAGCTTCGCAGGGGACTTCTACGAGCAGTACTTC.

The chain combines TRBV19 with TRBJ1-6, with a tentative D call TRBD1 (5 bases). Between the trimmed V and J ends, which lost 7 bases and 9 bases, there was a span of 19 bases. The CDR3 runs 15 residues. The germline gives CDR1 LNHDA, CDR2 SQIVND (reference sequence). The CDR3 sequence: CASTADMNRISPLHF. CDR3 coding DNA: TGTGCCAGTACCGCGGACATGAATCGGATTTCACCCCTCCACTTT.

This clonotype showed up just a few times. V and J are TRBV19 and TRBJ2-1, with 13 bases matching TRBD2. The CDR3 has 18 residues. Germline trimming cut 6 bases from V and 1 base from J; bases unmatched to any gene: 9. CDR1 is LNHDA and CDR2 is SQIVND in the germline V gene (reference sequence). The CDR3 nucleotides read TGTGCCAGTAGCACCGGGACTAGCGGGACGGTGTCCTACAATGAGCAGTTCTTC. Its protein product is CASSTGTSGTVSYNEQFF.

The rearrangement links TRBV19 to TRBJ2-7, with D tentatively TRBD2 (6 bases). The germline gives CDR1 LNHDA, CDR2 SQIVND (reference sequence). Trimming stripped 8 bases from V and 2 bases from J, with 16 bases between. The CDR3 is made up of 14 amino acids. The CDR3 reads CASSPGTVAYEQYF. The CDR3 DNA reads TGTGCCAGTTCCCCCGGGACTGTGGCCTACGAGCAGTACTTC. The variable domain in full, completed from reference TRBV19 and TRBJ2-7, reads DGGITQSPKYLFRKEGQNVTLSCEQNLNHDAMYWYRQDPGQGLRLIYYSQIVNDFQKGDIAEGYSVSREKKESFPLTVTSAQKNPTAFYLCASSPGTVAYEQYFGPGTRLTVT.

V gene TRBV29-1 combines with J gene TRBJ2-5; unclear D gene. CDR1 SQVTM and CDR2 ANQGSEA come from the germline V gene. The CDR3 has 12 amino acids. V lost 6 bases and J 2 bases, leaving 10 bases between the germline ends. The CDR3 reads CSVAFAQETQYF. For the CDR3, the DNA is TGCAGCGTGGCTTTCGCTCAAGAGACCCAGTACTTC.

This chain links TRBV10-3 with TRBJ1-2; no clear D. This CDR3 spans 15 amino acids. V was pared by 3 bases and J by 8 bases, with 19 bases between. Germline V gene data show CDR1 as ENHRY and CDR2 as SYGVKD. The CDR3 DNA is TGTGCCATCAGTGACAGAAGAACTATAGAGGGCGGCTACACCTTC. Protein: CAISDRRTIEGGYTF.